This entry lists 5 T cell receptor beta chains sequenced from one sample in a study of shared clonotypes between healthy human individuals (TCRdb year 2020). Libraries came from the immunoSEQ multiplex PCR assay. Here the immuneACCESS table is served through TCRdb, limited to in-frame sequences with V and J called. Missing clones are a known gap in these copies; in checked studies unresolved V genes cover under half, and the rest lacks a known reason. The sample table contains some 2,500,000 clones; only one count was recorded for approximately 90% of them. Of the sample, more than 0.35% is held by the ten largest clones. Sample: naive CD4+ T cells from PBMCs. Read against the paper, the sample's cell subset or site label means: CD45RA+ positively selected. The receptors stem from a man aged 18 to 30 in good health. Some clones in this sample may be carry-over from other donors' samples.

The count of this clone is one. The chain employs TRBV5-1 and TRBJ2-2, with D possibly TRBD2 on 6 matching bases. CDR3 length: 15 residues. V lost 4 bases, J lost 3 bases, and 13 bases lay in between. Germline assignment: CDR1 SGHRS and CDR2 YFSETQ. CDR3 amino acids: CASSAGLGDTGELFF. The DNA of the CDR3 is TGCGCCAGCAGCGCGGGACTTGGGGACACCGGGGAGCTGTTTTTT.

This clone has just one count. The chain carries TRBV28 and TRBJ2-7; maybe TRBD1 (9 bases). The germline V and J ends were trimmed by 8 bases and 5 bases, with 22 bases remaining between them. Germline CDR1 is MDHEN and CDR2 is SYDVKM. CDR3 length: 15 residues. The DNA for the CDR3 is TGTGCCAGCCGGGAGGGGACAGGGAATTCCCACGAGCAGTACTTC. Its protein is CASREGTGNSHEQYF. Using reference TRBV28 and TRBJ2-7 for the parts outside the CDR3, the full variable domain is DVKVTQSSRYLVKRTGEKVFLECVQDMDHENMFWYRQDPGLGLRLIYFSYDVKMKEKGDIPEGYSVSREKKERFSLILESASTNQTSMYLCASREGTGNSHEQYFGPGTRLTVT.

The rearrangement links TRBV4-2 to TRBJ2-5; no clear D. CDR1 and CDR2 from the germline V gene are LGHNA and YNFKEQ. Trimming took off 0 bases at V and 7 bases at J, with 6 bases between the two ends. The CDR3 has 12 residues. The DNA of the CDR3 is TGTGCCAGCAGCCAAGACCCCCGGACCCAGTACTTC. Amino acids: CASSQDPRTQYF.

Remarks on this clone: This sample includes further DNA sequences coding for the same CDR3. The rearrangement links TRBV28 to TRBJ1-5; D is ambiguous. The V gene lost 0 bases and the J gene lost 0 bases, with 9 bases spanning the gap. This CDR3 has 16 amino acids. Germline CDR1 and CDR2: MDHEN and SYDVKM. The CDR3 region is CASSLWAGNSNQPQHF. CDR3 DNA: TGTGCCAGCAGTTTATGGGCAGGTAATAGCAATCAGCCCCAGCATTTT.

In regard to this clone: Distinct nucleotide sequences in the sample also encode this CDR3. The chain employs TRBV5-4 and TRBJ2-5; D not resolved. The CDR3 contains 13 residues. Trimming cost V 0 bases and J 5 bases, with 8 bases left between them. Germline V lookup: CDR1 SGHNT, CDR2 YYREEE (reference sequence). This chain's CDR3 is CASSLVAAETQYF. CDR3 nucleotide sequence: TGTGCCAGCAGCTTGGTAGCAGCCGAGACCCAGTACTTC.